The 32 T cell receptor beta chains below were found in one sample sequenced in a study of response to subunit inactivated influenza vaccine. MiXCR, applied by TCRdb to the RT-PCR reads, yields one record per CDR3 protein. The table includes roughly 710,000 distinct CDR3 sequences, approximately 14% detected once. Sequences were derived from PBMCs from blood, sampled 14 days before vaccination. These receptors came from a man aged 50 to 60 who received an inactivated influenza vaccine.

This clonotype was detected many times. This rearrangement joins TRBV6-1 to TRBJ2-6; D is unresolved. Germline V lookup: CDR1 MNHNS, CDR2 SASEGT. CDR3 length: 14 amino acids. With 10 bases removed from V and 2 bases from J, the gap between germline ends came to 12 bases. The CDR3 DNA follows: TGTGCCACCGGAAGGAAGCCTGGGGCCAACGTCCTGACTTTC. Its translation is CATGRKPGANVLTF.

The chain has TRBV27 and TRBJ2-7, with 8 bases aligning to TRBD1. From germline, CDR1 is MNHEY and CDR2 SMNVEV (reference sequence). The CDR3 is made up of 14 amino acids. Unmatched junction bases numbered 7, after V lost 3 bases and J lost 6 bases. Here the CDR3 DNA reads TGTGCCAGCAGTTTTGGACAGGGCGCCCTCGAGCAGTACTTC. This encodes CASSFGQGALEQYF.

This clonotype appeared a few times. In DNA, the CDR3 is TGTGCCAGCAGTTCACTCCGGGGAACAGGCAAAACCGGGGAGCTGTTTTTT. It specifies CASSSLRGTGKTGELFF. J is TRBJ2-2 and V is TRBV12-3 or TRBV12-4; D tentatively reads TRBD1 or TRBD2 (5 bases each). V was cut by 4 bases and J by 5 bases, with 20 bases left in between. This CDR3 spans 17 amino acids.

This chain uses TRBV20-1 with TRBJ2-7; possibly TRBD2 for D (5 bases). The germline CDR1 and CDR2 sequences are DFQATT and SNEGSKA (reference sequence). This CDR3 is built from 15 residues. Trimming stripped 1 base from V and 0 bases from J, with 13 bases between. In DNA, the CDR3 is TGCAGTGCTAGAGGCGGGCGCTTGAGCTCCTACGAGCAGTACTTC. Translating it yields CSARGGRLSSYEQYF.

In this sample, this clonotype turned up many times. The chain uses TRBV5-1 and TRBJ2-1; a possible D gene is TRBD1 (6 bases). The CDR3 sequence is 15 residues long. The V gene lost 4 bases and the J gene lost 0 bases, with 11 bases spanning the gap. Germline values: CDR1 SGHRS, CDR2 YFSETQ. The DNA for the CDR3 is TGCGCCAGCAGCAGTGGACAGAGCTCCTACAATGAGCAGTTCTTC. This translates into CASSSGQSSYNEQFF.

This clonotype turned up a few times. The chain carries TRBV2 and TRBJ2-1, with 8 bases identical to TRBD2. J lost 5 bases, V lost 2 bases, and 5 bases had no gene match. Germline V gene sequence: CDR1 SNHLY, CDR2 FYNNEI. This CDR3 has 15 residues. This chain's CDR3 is CASSETGLVNNEQFF. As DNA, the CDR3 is TGTGCCAGCAGTGAAACGGGACTAGTCAACAATGAGCAGTTCTTC. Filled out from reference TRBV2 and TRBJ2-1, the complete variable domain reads EPEVTQTPSHQVTQMGQEVILRCVPISNHLYFYWYRQILGQKVEFLVSFYNNEISEKSEIFDDQFSVERPDGSNFTLKIRSTKLEDSAMYFCASSETGLVNNEQFFGPGTRLTVL.

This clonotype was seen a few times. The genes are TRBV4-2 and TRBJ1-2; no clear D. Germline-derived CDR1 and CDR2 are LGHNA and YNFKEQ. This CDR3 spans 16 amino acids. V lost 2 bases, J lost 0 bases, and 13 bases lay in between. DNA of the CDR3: TGTGCCAGCAGCCAACTTTACAGATACTCTAACTATGGCTACACCTTC. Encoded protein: CASSQLYRYSNYGYTF.

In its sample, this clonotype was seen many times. The CDR3 nucleotides read TGTGCCAGCAGCCAAGATCACGGACAGGGGATCCCCCACAACACGGAGACCCAGTACTTC. Its translation: CASSQDHGQGIPHNTETQYF. V and J are TRBV3-1 and TRBJ2-5; 9 bases map to TRBD1. Germline values: CDR1 LGHDT, CDR2 YNNKEL (reference sequence). There are 20 residues in the CDR3. V trimming: 0 bases; J trimming: 5 bases; junction bases outside the gene matches: 19.

The CDR3 nucleotides are TGCGCCAGCAGCCCCCCCGGGGGTAGCAACACCGGGGAGCTGTTTTTT. Translating gives CASSPPGGSNTGELFF. J is TRBJ2-2 and V is TRBV5-1, with D maybe TRBD2 (6 bases). Per germline, CDR1 SGHRS and CDR2 YFSETQ. V lost 4 bases to trimming and J lost 2 bases, with 15 bases between them. The CDR3 sequence is 16 residues long.

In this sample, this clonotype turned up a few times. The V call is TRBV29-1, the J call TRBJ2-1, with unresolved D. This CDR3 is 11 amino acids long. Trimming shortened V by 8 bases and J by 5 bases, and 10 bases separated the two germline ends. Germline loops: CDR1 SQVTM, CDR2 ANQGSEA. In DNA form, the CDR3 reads TGCAGCACAACTTCTAACAATGAGCAGTTCTTC. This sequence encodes CSTTSNNEQFF.

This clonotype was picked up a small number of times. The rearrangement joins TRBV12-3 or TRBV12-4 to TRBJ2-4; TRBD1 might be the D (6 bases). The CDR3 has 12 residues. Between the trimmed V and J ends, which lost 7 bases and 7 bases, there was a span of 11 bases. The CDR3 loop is CASKQGMNIQYF. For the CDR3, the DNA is TGTGCCAGCAAACAGGGAATGAACATTCAGTACTTC.

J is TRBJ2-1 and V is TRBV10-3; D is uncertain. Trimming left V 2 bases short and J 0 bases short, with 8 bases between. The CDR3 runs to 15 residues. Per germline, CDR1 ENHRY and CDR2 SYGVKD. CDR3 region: CAISETPTSYNEQFF. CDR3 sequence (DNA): TGTGCCATCAGTGAGACACCGACCTCCTACAATGAGCAGTTCTTC.

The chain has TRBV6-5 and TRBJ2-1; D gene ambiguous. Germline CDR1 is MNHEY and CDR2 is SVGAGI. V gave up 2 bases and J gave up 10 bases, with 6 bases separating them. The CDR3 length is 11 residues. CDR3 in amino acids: CASSYDREQFF. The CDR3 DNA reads TGTGCCAGCAGTTACGATCGGGAGCAGTTCTTC.

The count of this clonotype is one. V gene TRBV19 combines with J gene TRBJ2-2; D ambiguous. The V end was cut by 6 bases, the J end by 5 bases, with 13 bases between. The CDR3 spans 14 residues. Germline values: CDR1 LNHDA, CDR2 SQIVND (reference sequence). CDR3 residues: CASRDHGSTGELFF. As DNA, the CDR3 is TGTGCCAGTAGGGACCACGGATCGACCGGGGAGCTGTTTTTT.

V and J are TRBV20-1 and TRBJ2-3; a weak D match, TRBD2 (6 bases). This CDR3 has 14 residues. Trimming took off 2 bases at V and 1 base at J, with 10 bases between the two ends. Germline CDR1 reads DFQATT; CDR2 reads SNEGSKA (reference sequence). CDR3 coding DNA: TGCAGTGCTAGAAGACTAGACGGCACAGATACGCAGTATTTT. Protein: CSARRLDGTDTQYF.

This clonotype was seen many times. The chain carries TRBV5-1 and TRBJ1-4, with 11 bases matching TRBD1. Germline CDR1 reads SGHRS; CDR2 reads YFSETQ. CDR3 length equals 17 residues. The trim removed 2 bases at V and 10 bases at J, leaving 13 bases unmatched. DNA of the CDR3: TGCGCCAGCAGCTTCAGGGGACAGGGGGAGCCCCGCGGAAAACTGTTTTTT. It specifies CASSFRGQGEPRGKLFF.

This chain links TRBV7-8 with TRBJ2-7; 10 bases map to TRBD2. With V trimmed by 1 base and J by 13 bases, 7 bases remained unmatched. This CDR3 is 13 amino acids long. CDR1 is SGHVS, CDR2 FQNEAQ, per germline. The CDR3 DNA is TGTGCCAGCAGCTTAGATTCTAGCGGGAGCTCATACTTC. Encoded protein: CASSLDSSGSSYF.

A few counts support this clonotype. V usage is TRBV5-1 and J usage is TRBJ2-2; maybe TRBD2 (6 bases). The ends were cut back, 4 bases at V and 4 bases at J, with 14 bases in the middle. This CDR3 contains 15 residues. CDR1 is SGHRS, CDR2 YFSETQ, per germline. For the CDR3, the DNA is TGCGCCAGCAGCCGGCTAGCGTCGGGCACCGGGGAGCTGTTTTTT. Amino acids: CASSRLASGTGELFF.

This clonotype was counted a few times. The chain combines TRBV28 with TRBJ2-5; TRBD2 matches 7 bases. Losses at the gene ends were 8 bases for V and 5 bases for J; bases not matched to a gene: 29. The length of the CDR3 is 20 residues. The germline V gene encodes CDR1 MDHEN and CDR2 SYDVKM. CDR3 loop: CASRPLWESERDLARETQYF. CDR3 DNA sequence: TGTGCCAGCCGCCCCCTATGGGAATCTGAGCGGGACCTCGCCCGGGAGACCCAGTACTTC.

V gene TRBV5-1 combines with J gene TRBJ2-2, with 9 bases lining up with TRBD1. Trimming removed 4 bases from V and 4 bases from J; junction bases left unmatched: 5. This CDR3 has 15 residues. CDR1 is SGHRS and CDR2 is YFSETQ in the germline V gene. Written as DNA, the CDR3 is TGCGCCAGCAGCCGGGACAGGGCGGCCACCGGGGAGCTGTTTTTT. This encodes CASSRDRAATGELFF.

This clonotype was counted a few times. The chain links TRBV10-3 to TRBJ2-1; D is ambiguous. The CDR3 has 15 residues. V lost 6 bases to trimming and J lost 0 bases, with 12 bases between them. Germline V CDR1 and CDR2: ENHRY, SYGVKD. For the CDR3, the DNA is TGTGCCATCAGCCCCGACTTAAGCTCCTACAATGAGCAGTTCTTC. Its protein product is CAISPDLSSYNEQFF.

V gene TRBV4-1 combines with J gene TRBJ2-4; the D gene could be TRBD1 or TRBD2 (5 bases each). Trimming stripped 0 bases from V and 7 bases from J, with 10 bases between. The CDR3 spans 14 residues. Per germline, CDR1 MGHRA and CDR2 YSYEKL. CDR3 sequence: CASSQDPGTNIQYF. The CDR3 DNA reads TGCGCCAGCAGCCAAGATCCAGGGACGAACATTCAGTACTTC.

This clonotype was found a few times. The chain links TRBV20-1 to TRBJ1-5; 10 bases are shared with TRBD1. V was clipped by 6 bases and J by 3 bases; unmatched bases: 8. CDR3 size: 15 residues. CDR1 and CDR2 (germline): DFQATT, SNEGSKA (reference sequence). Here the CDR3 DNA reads TGCAGTGCCAACGGAGGGACAGGGGTCAATCAGCCCCAGCATTTT. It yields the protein CSANGGTGVNQPQHF.

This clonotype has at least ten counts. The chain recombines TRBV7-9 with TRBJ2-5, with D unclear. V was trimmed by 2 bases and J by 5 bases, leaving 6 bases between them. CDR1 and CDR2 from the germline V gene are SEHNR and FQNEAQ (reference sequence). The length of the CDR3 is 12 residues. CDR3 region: CASSLNLETQYF. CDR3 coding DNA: TGTGCCAGCAGCTTAAACTTGGAGACCCAGTACTTC.

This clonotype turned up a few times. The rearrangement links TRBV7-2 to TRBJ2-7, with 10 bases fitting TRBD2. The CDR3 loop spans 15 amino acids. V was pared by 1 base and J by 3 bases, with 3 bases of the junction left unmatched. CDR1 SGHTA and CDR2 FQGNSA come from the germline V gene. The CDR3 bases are TGTGCCAGCAGCTTAGATAGGACTAGCGGCTACGAGCAGTACTTC. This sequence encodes CASSLDRTSGYEQYF.

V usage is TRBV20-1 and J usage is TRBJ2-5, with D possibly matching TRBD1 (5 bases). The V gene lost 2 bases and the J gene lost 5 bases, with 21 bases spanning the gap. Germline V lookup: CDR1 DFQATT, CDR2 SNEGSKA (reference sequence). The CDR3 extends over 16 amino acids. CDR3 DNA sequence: TGCAGTGCTAGACAGGGTGTTGTACGGGCCGCGGAGACCCAGTACTTC. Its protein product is CSARQGVVRAAETQYF.

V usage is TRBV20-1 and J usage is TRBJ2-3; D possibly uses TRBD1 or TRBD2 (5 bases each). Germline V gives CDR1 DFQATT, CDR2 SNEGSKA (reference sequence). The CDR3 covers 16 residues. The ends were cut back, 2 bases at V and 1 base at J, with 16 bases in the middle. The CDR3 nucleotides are TGCAGTGCTAGAATGGGGGATTGGGGACGCACAGATACGCAGTATTTT. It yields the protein CSARMGDWGRTDTQYF.

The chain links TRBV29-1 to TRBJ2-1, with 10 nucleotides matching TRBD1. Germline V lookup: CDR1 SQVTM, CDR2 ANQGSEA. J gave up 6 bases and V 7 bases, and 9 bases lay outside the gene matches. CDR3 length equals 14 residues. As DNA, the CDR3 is TGCAGCGGGAGGACAGGGGGTCAAGGCAATGAGCAGTTCTTC. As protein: CSGRTGGQGNEQFF.

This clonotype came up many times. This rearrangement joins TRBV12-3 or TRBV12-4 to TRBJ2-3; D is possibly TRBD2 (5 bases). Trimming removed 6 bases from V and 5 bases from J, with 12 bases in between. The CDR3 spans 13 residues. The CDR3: CASSLARGDTQYF. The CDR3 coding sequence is TGTGCCAGCAGCTTGGCCCGGGGAGATACGCAGTATTTT.

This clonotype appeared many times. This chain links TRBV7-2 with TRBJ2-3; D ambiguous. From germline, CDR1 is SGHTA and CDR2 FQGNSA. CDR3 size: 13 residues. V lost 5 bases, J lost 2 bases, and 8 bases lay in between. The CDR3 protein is CASSLYNTDTQYF. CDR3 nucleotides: TGTGCCAGCAGCCTTTATAACACAGATACGCAGTATTTT.

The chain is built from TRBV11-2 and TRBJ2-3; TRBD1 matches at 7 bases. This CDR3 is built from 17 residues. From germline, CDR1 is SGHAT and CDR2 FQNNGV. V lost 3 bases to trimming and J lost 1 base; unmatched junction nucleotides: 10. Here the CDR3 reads CASSLIPGGKGTDTQYF. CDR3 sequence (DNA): TGTGCCAGCAGCTTGATACCAGGGGGAAAGGGCACAGATACGCAGTATTTT.

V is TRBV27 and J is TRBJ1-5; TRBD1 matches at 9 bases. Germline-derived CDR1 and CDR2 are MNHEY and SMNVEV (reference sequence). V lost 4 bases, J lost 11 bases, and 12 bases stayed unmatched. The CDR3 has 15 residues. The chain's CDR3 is CASSSTGTGRMSQHF. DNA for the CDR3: TGTGCCAGCAGTTCCACCGGGACAGGGAGGATGTCCCAGCATTTT.